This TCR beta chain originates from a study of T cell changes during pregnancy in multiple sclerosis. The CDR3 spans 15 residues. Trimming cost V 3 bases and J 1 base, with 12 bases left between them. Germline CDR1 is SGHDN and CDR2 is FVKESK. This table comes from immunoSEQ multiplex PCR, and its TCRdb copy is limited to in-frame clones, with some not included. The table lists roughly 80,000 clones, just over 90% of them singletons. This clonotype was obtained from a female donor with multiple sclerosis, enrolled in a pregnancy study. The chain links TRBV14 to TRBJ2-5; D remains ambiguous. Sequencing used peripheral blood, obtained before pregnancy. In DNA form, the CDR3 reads TGTGCCAGCAGCCATTTGGAGACGGTCCAAGAGACCCAGTACTTC. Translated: CASSHLETVQETQYF.